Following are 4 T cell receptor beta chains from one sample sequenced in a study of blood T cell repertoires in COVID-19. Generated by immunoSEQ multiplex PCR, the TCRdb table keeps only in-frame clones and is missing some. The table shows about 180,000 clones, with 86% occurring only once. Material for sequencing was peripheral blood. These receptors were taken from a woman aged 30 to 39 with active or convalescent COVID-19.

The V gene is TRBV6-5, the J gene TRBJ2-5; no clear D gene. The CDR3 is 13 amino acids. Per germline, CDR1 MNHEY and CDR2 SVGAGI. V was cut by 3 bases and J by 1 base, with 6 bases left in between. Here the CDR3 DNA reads TGTGCCAGCAGTTATTCCTCCCAAGAGACCCAGTACTTC. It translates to CASSYSSQETQYF.

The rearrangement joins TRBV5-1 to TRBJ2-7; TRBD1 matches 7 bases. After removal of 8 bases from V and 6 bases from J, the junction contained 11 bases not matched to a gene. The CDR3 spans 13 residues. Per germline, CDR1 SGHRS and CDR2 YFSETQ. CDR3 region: CASRTGGGGEQYF. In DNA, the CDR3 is TGCGCCAGTAGGACAGGCGGCGGCGGCGAGCAGTACTTC.

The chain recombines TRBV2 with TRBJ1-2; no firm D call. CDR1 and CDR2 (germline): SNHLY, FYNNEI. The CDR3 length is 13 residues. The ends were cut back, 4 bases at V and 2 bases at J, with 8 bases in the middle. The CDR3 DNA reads TGTGCCAGCAGTGTTGTCCTGAACTATGGCTACACCTTC. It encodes CASSVVLNYGYTF.

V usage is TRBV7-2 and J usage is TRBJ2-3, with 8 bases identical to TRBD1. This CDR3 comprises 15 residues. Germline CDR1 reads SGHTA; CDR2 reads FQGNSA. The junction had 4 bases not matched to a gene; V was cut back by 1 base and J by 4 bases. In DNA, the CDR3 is TGTGCCAGCAGCTTAGAGTACAGGGGGGCAGATACGCAGTATTTT. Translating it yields CASSLEYRGADTQYF.